A selection of T cell receptor beta chains follows, all from one sample in a study of blood T cell repertoires in COVID-19. Only in-frame clones appear in the TCRdb table, and some are missing; sequencing was by immunoSEQ multiplex PCR. The repertoire has around 230,000 clones, around 86% of them found once; the top ten carry 2.2%. Sequencing input: peripheral blood. The source of these receptors is a young man who had recovered from COVID-19. Each CDR3 is given with its conserved first and last residue. The D gene is left open where the match is weak. For some rows the clone size is stated as once, few or many, or as a class when expanded; others skip it.

>16|TRBD1|TRBJ1-5|TRBV4-1|NA
TGCGCCAGCAGCCCCCTACAGGGGATAGGCAATCAGCCCCAGCATTTT
CASSPLQGIGNQPQHF
>13|TRBD1|TRBJ2-3|TRBV27|NA
TGTGCCAGCACTATTCCAGGGGGCCTTACGCAGTATTTT
CASTIPGGLTQYF
>17|TRBD1|TRBJ1-5|TRBV15|NA
TGTGCCACCAGCAGACCGGGACAGGGGGTGAGCAATCAGCCCCAGCATTTT
CATSRPGQGVSNQPQHF
>12|NA|TRBJ2-5|TRBV3-1/TRBV3-2|NA
TGTGCCAGCAGCCAAGCTCCGGGATCCCAGTACTTC
CASSQAPGSQYF
>13|NA|TRBJ1-1|TRBV19|NA
TGTGCCATTCTGGGGGCAGGGAACACTGAAGCTTTCTTT
CAILGAGNTEAFF
>15|NA|TRBJ2-3|TRBV7-2|NA
TGTGCCAGCAGCTTACTGGCAGGGGCCACAGATACGCAGTATTTT
CASSLLAGATDTQYF
>15|TRBD1|TRBJ2-3|TRBV6-5|NA
TGTGCCACCTCGAGGGACAGGGATAGCACAGATACGCAGTATTTT
CATSRDRDSTDTQYF
>13|TRBD1|TRBJ1-1|TRBV6-6|NA
TGTGCCAGCAGTTCCTTCGACAGGGGGCTAGCTTTCTTT
CASSSFDRGLAFF
>11|NA|TRBJ1-4|TRBV25-1|NA
TGTGCCAGCAGTGGGGGCGTTTCGTGGTTTTTT
CASSGGVSWFF
>16|TRBD1|TRBJ1-6|TRBV9|NA
TGTGCCAGCAGCGTAGAAGGAGGACAGGGAAATTCACCCCTCCACTTT
CASSVEGGQGNSPLHF
>21|TRBD1|TRBJ2-2|TRBV27|NA
TGTGCCAGCAGTTCTAAACCTCGGGACAGGTCCGCGGAGTTGGGGACCGGGGAGCTGTTTTTT
CASSSKPRDRSAELGTGELFF
>16|TRBD2|TRBJ2-1|TRBV6-2/TRBV6-3|NA
TGTGCCAGCAGGCCTAGGACTAGCGGGGGGAATAATGAGCAGTTCTTC
CASRPRTSGGNNEQFF
>15|NA|TRBJ1-2|TRBV15|NA
TGTGCCACCAGCAGGGGGGAGGGGGGCAAAGATGGCTACACCTTC
CATSRGEGGKDGYTF
>13|NA|TRBJ2-1|TRBV4-3|NA
TGCGCCAGCAGCCAAGAGGGGGGAAATGAGCAGTTCTTC
CASSQEGGNEQFF
>16|NA|TRBJ2-1|TRBV19|NA
TGTGCCAGTAGTATAGATCTCCAACAGGCCTACAATGAGCAGTTCTTC
CASSIDLQQAYNEQFF
>15|TRBD1|TRBJ2-7|TRBV18|NA
TGTGCCAGCTCACCAGGGACAGGGTATCGGTACGAGCAGTACTTC
CASSPGTGYRYEQYF
>17|NA|TRBJ2-7|TRBV18|NA
TGTGCCAGCTCACCCCCCCTAATGCAGGGCACCACTTACGAGCAGTACTTC
CASSPPLMQGTTYEQYF
>18|NA|TRBJ2-5|TRBV6-7|NA
TGTGCCAGCAGTTACTCGCCCGGGGACCCGGAGGGGCAAGAGACCCAGTACTTC
CASSYSPGDPEGQETQYF
>16|TRBD2|TRBJ2-7|TRBV7-2|NA
TGTGCCAGCAGGGGGGTCAGACTAGCGGGGACCTACGAGCAGTACTTC
CASRGVRLAGTYEQYF
>16|TRBD1|TRBJ1-1|TRBV11-2|NA
TGTGCCAGCAGCTTAGGGGGACAGGGGGAGAACACTGAAGCTTTCTTT
CASSLGGQGENTEAFF
>16|TRBD1|TRBJ2-2|TRBV5-3|NA
TGTGCCAGAAGCTTGGAGGGACAGGGGACCACCGGGGAGCTGTTTTTT
CARSLEGQGTTGELFF
>16|NA|TRBJ1-1|TRBV7-9|NA
TGTGCCAGCAGCTACATGGGGGACTCCATAATCGGCGCCCCTTTCTTT
CASSYMGDSIIGAPFF
>17|TRBD1|TRBJ1-2|TRBV19|NA
TGTGCCAGTAGTAAACGGGGGGGACAGTCTACCCTCTATGGCTACACCTTC
CASSKRGGQSTLYGYTF
>17|TRBD1|TRBJ1-2|TRBV24-1|NA
TGTGCCACCAGTGATCCGGGGGGGAGACAGGGACTCGAGCGCTACACCTTC
CATSDPGGRQGLERYTF
>17|TRBD1|TRBJ2-1|TRBV18|NA
TGTGCCAGCTCACCGCCGCACGGACAGGGCAACAACAATGAGCAGTTCTTC
CASSPPHGQGNNNEQFF
>13|NA|TRBJ1-6|TRBV13|NA
TGTGCCAGCAGCCTGACCCCCCAGGGAAGACTCCACTTT
CASSLTPQGRLHF
>17|TRBD2|TRBJ2-3|TRBV27|NA
TGTGCCAGCAGTTTCCGACCGACTAGCGGGGCCGCAGATACGCAGTATTTT
CASSFRPTSGAADTQYF
>14|NA|TRBJ2-1|TRBV3-1/TRBV3-2|NA
TGTGCCAGCAGCCACAGCGAGGTCCTTCTGGAGCAGTTCTTC
CASSHSEVLLEQFF
>15|NA|TRBJ1-3|TRBV5-5|NA
TGTGCCAGCAGCTTGGTCCAGGGGTATGGAAACACCATATATTTT
CASSLVQGYGNTIYF
>17|NA|TRBJ2-1|TRBV4-1|NA
TGCGCCAGCAGCCCGGGGAAGGCGGTGGTGGCCTACAATGAGCAGTTCTTC
CASSPGKAVVAYNEQFF
>14|NA|TRBJ1-5|TRBV5-6|few
TGTGCCAGCAGCTTCCCCGGAGACAATCAGCCCCAGCATTTT
CASSFPGDNQPQHF
>16|TRBD1|TRBJ1-4|TRBV3-1/TRBV3-2|once
TGTGCCAGCAGCCAAGATCCCGGGACAGGGGGGGAAAAACTGTTTTTT
CASSQDPGTGGEKLFF
>17|NA|TRBJ1-6|TRBV4-3|NA
TGCGCCAGCAGCCAGGCCGCGGCGACCTCTTGGAATTCACCCCTCCACTTT
CASSQAAATSWNSPLHF
>16|TRBD1|TRBJ1-4|TRBV18|NA
TGTGCCAGCTCTAAGGACAGGGGGCGTAGTAATGAAAAACTGTTTTTT
CASSKDRGRSNEKLFF
>15|NA|TRBJ1-2|TRBV27|NA
TGTGCCAGCAGTTTATCGGCAGGGTCTAGCTATGGCTACACCTTC
CASSLSAGSSYGYTF
>12|NA|TRBJ1-1|TRBV12-3/TRBV12-4|NA
TGTGCCAGCAGTTTCGGGTCGGTTGAAGCTTTCTTT
CASSFGSVEAFF
>12|TRBD1|TRBJ2-7|TRBV19|few
TGTGCCTGCGGACAGGGGCCCTACGAGCAGTACTTC
CACGQGPYEQYF
>16|NA|TRBJ2-2|TRBV5-4|NA
TGTGCCAGCAGCCCCCTCGGGGGGCAGGACACCGGGGAGCTGTTTTTT
CASSPLGGQDTGELFF
>17|NA|TRBJ1-2|TRBV21-1|NA
TGTGCCAGCAGCCCCCCGGTGAAGAGGGCCACTAACTATGGCTACACCTTC
CASSPPVKRATNYGYTF
>15|TRBD1|TRBJ1-2|TRBV7-9|NA
TGTGCCAGCAGCTTAATCAAGGGACAGTCATATGGCTACACCTTC
CASSLIKGQSYGYTF
>16|TRBD1|TRBJ1-2|TRBV6-1|NA
TGTGCCAGCAGTGAAGCATCTGACAGGGTGAACTATGGCTACACCTTC
CASSEASDRVNYGYTF
>12|TRBD1|TRBJ1-2|TRBV12-5|NA
TGTGCTAGTGGTCCGGGACAGTTCGGCTACACCTTC
CASGPGQFGYTF
>16|TRBD1|TRBJ1-2|TRBV29-1|NA
TGCAGCGTTGCAGGGGGCGTTAAGATTTATAACTATGGCTACACCTTC
CSVAGGVKIYNYGYTF
>14|TRBD1|TRBJ1-5|TRBV23-1|NA
TGCGCCAGCGTACCCGGACAGGGCAATCAGCCCCAGCATTTT
CASVPGQGNQPQHF
>15|NA|TRBJ1-5|TRBV10-2|NA
TGCGCCAGCAGTGGCGGGGCGGTGGGCAATCAGCCCCAGCATTTT
CASSGGAVGNQPQHF
>15|NA|TRBJ1-1|TRBV3-1/TRBV3-2|NA
TGTGCCAGCAGCCAAGATCTTGAAAGGGGGACGGAAGCTTTCTTT
CASSQDLERGTEAFF
>16|NA|TRBJ2-4|TRBV6-1|NA
TGTGCCAGCAGTGCGCTCAGTGCCTTAGCCAAAAACATTCAGTACTTC
CASSALSALAKNIQYF